The next 27 T cell receptor beta chains were all read from a single sample in a study of cytomegalovirus exposure and HLA in healthy donors (dated by TCRdb to the late 2010s). The protocol used for the library was the immunoSEQ multiplex PCR assay. A mixture of 60 forward primers for TCR Vbeta segments and 13 reverse primers for TCR Jbeta segments was used in the multiplex PCR. TCRdb re-hosts the immuneACCESS table, in-frame sequences only. Its copies lack some clones; in the studies checked, an unresolved V gene accounts for under half of them, and the cause for the rest is not known. A total of roughly 150,000 clones appear in this sample, 70% to 80% of them only once. The top ten clonotypes cover approximately 1.2% of the sample. The source material was PBMCs. Source of these receptors: a man aged 30-40 years in good health and CMV-seronegative.

This rearrangement joins TRBV6-1 to TRBJ2-5; tentative D call: TRBD1 (7 bases). The end of the DNA fits TRBJ2-7 better, so the J call may be wrong. Germline CDR1 reads MNHNS; CDR2 reads SASEGT. The CDR3 has 14 amino acids. Here the CDR3 reads CASSATGRSYEQYF. CDR3 nucleotide sequence: TGTGCCAGCAGTGCGACAGGGAGGTCCTACGAGCAGTACTTC.

J is TRBJ1-4 and V is TRBV28; 7 bases map to TRBD1. The V gene's germline CDR1 is MDHEN and CDR2 SYDVKM. This CDR3 contains 14 residues. J was trimmed by 7 bases and V by 6 bases; bases with no gene match: 8. The CDR3 sequence is CASRAQGKGEKLFF. In DNA, the CDR3 is TGTGCCAGCAGAGCACAGGGGAAGGGTGAAAAACTGTTTTTT.

V gene TRBV20-1 combines with J gene TRBJ2-5; weak D call: TRBD1 (5 bases). In germline, CDR1 is DFQATT, CDR2 SNEGSKA (reference sequence). This CDR3 comprises 11 residues. Trimming pared 7 bases from V and 5 bases from J, leaving 11 bases between. CDR3 DNA sequence: TGCAGTGAGGGGATTCAGGAGACCCAGTACTTC. Protein product: CSEGIQETQYF.

The chain couples TRBV11-1 to TRBJ2-1; TRBD2 aligns across 11 bases. V shed 4 bases, J shed 6 bases, and the junction held 17 bases outside the gene matches. Per the germline V gene, CDR1 is SGHAT and CDR2 is FQDESV (reference sequence). There are 19 residues in the CDR3. CDR3 sequence (DNA): TGTGCCAGCAGCTCGTATCCGGGACTAGCGGACCCCAGTGGCAATGAGCAGTTCTTC. Protein sequence: CASSSYPGLADPSGNEQFF.

The CDR3 reads CASSNRGFFETQYF. The CDR3 coding sequence is TGTGCCAGCAGCAACAGGGGCTTTTTCGAGACCCAGTACTTC. This sequence joins TRBV5-4 and TRBJ2-5; 7 bases are shared with TRBD1. Germline loops: CDR1 SGHNT, CDR2 YYREEE (reference sequence). J gave up 5 bases and V 4 bases, and 8 bases lay outside the gene matches. This CDR3 contains 14 residues.

The chain has TRBV6-4 and TRBJ1-6, with D maybe TRBD1 (5 bases). The germline CDR1 and CDR2 sequences are MRHNA and SNTAGT. V was pared by 5 bases and J by 8 bases, with 13 bases between. The CDR3 consists of 14 residues. In nucleotides, the CDR3 is TGTGCCAGCAGTATGACGGGGGGGGATTCACCCCTCCACTTT. It is translated as CASSMTGGDSPLHF.

The J gene is TRBJ1-1, the V gene TRBV28, with D perhaps matching TRBD1 (5 bases). The CDR3 extends over 15 amino acids. Germline assignment: CDR1 MDHEN and CDR2 SYDVKM. V lost 9 bases and J lost 1, with 18 bases in between. The CDR3 sequence is CASEIWTTQNTEAFF. The CDR3, as DNA: TGTGCCAGTGAAATCTGGACAACCCAGAACACTGAAGCTTTCTTT. The full variable domain, in which reference TRBV28 and TRBJ1-1 provide the parts outside the CDR3, is DVKVTQSSRYLVKRTGEKVFLECVQDMDHENMFWYRQDPGLGLRLIYFSYDVKMKEKGDIPEGYSVSREKKERFSLILESASTNQTSMYLCASEIWTTQNTEAFFGQGTRLTVV.

The J gene is TRBJ1-1, the V gene TRBV6-5; TRBD1 matches 7 bases. This CDR3 contains 12 residues. CDR1 is MNHEY, CDR2 SVGAGI, per germline. The V and J ends lost 6 bases and 6 bases, in that order; junction bases with no gene match: 4. CDR3 sequence: CASSRQGAEAFF. In DNA form, the CDR3 reads TGTGCCAGCAGCCGACAGGGCGCTGAAGCTTTCTTT.

The chain couples TRBV4-2 to TRBJ2-7; 7 bases agree with TRBD1. The CDR3 is 12 amino acids. Unmatched junction bases numbered 10, after V lost 10 bases and J lost 7 bases. CDR1 and CDR2 (germline): LGHNA, YNFKEQ. CDR3 sequence reads: CATTGEKEEQYF. For the CDR3, the DNA is TGTGCCACAACAGGGGAGAAGGAGGAGCAGTACTTC.

In this sample, this clone turned up a few times. V and J are TRBV6-4 and TRBJ2-1, with a tentative D call TRBD2 (5 bases). The CDR3 sequence is 13 residues long. Trimming stripped 8 bases from V and 7 bases from J, with 15 bases between. CDR1 MRHNA and CDR2 SNTAGT come from the germline V gene. The CDR3 is CASARGERNEQFF. DNA for the CDR3: TGTGCCAGCGCACGGGGTGAGAGGAATGAGCAGTTCTTC.

This clone was observed once. The rearrangement uses TRBV7-2 and TRBJ2-7; TRBD1 agrees at 7 bases. Germline V gene lookup returns CDR1 SGHTA and CDR2 FQGNSA. This CDR3 is 15 amino acids long. J was trimmed by 0 bases and V by 5 bases; bases with no gene match: 7. CDR3 DNA: TGTGCCAGCAGCACGCCGGACAGGTACTCCTACGAGCAGTACTTC. This translates into CASSTPDRYSYEQYF.

This chain uses TRBV28 with TRBJ1-5; 8 bases agree with TRBD1. Germline CDR1 MDHEN, CDR2 SYDVKM. Germline trimming cut 6 bases from V and 0 bases from J; bases unmatched to any gene: 16. This CDR3 spans 19 amino acids. CDR3 DNA: TGTGCCAGCAGCCCAGCAAACGGACAGGGAGGTAGTAGCAATCAGCCCCAGCATTTT. This gives the protein CASSPANGQGGSSNQPQHF.

This clone was seen a handful of times. V is TRBV30 and J is TRBJ1-2, with D hard to call. Germline V gene sequence: CDR1 GTSNPN, CDR2 SVGIG (reference sequence). The CDR3 contains 13 residues. V dropped 0 bases and J dropped 6 bases, with 11 bases sitting between them. The CDR3, as DNA: TGTGCCTGGAGTGTACAGCGGACCCATGGCTACACCTTC. This gives the protein CAWSVQRTHGYTF.

The chain carries TRBV4-1 and TRBJ2-5, with TRBD2 identical over 8 bases. V lost 0 bases and J lost 1; bases outside the gene matches: 7. CDR1 and CDR2 (germline): MGHRA, YSYEKL. There are 17 residues in the CDR3. The CDR3 DNA is TGCGCCAGCAGCCAAGATGGCCAGCGGGGGCCCCAAGAGACCCAGTACTTC. It yields the protein CASSQDGQRGPQETQYF.

V is TRBV9 and J is TRBJ1-3; D is uncertain. Trimming took 0 bases from V and 4 from J, leaving 5 bases between them. The CDR3 is 13 amino acids. Germline V gives CDR1 SGDLS, CDR2 YYNGEE. CDR3 in amino acids: CASSVAPGNTIYF. The CDR3 DNA is TGTGCCAGCAGCGTAGCTCCGGGAAACACCATATATTTT.

V gene TRBV27 combines with J gene TRBJ1-1; 8 bases are shared with TRBD1. The V gene's germline CDR1 is MNHEY and CDR2 SMNVEV (reference sequence). This CDR3 comprises 16 residues. J was trimmed by 6 bases and V by 1 base; bases with no gene match: 10. The CDR3 sequence is CASSLYAGGGGAEAFF. CDR3 bases: TGTGCCAGCAGTTTATATGCAGGGGGCGGCGGAGCTGAAGCTTTCTTT.

CDR3 region: CAWSPWREGEYEQYF. In DNA, the CDR3 is TGTGCCTGGAGTCCCTGGCGGGAGGGAGAGTACGAGCAGTACTTC. The rearrangement uses TRBV30 and TRBJ2-7; 9 nucleotides agree with TRBD2. Trimming removed 2 bases from V and 4 bases from J; junction bases left unmatched: 9. Germline V gives CDR1 GTSNPN, CDR2 SVGIG (reference sequence). The CDR3 runs 15 residues. The entire variable domain, with the rest obtained from reference TRBV30 and TRBJ2-7, is as follows: SQTIHQWPATLVQPVGSPLSLECTVEGTSNPNLYWYRQAAGRGLQLLFYSVGIGQISSEVPQNLSASRPQDRQFILSSKKLLLSDSGFYLCAWSPWREGEYEQYFGPGTRLTVT.

V gene TRBV7-9 combines with J gene TRBJ2-7; 7 nucleotides agree with TRBD2. V trimming: 1 base; J trimming: 3 bases; junction bases outside the gene matches: 6. CDR1 SEHNR and CDR2 FQNEAQ come from the germline V gene (reference sequence). CDR3 length equals 15 residues. CDR3 sequence reads: CASSLGQGGIYEQYF. The CDR3 bases are TGTGCCAGCAGCTTAGGGCAGGGAGGGATCTACGAGCAGTACTTC.

This chain connects TRBV2 to TRBJ2-4; D call uncertain. The CDR3 totals 14 residues. Trimming took off 0 bases at V and 8 bases at J, with 11 bases between the two ends. Germline V CDR1 and CDR2: SNHLY, FYNNEI. Written as DNA, the CDR3 is TGTGCCAGCAGTGAAGCGGCTCCCAACCACATTCAGTACTTC. It specifies CASSEAAPNHIQYF.

V and J are TRBV19 and TRBJ1-4; TRBD1 might be the D (6 bases). The ends were cut back, 7 bases at V and 7 bases at J, with 19 bases in the middle. CDR1 and CDR2 from the germline V gene are LNHDA and SQIVND (reference sequence). The CDR3 is made up of 15 amino acids. CDR3 sequence: CASTSLGQGSEKLFF. CDR3 bases: TGTGCCAGTACCTCCCTGGGGCAGGGGAGTGAAAAACTGTTTTTT.

The rearrangement links TRBV15 to TRBJ2-7; the match to TRBD1 covers 7 bases. CDR1 and CDR2 from the germline V gene are LNHNV and YYDKDF (reference sequence). V trimming: 0 bases; J trimming: 0 bases; junction bases outside the gene matches: 2. This CDR3 spans 15 amino acids. The CDR3 loop is CATSRDQGVSYEQYF. Written as DNA, the CDR3 is TGTGCCACCAGCAGAGACCAGGGGGTCTCCTACGAGCAGTACTTC.

V usage is TRBV9 and J usage is TRBJ2-7; TRBD1 is a possible D gene (6 bases). Germline V gene sequence: CDR1 SGDLS, CDR2 YYNGEE. Deletions cut 0 bases from V and 1 base from J, with 8 bases between. This CDR3 spans 14 amino acids. The CDR3 spells CASSVGGQSYEQYF. The CDR3, as DNA: TGTGCCAGCAGCGTAGGGGGGCAGTCCTACGAGCAGTACTTC.

This clone was detected only a few times. V gene TRBV27 combines with J gene TRBJ1-2; D is ambiguous. Germline CDR1 reads MNHEY; CDR2 reads SMNVEV (reference sequence). CDR3 length: 12 residues. Trimming pared 11 bases from V and 8 bases from J, leaving 18 bases between. The CDR3 reads CAGRLVAGGYTF. The CDR3 DNA follows: TGTGCCGGGCGGTTAGTCGCGGGAGGCTACACCTTC.

The chain carries TRBV11-2 and TRBJ2-7, with D perhaps TRBD1 (6 bases). Germline CDR1 is SGHAT and CDR2 is FQNNGV. V shed 1 base and J shed 4 bases, with 17 bases lying between them. CDR3 length equals 16 residues. This chain's CDR3 is CASSLVLDRDRYEQYF. The CDR3 DNA sequence: TGTGCCAGCAGCTTAGTATTGGACAGAGACCGATACGAGCAGTACTTC.

In its sample, this clone was seen once. The chain is built from TRBV7-2 and TRBJ1-5; TRBD1 is a possible D gene (6 bases). The CDR3 covers 15 residues. Trimming left V 1 base short and J 0 bases short, with 7 bases between. CDR1 SGHTA and CDR2 FQGNSA come from the germline V gene. The CDR3 loop reads CASSLDRASNQPQHF. The CDR3 DNA reads TGTGCCAGCAGCTTAGACAGGGCTAGCAATCAGCCCCAGCATTTT.

CDR3 bases: TGTGCCAGCAGTACTATAACAGATACGCAGTATTTT. As protein: CASSTITDTQYF. The chain is built from TRBV7-9 and TRBJ2-3; D gene ambiguous. V was cut by 6 bases and J by 3 bases, with 7 bases left in between. Germline assignment: CDR1 SEHNR and CDR2 FQNEAQ (reference sequence). The CDR3 has 12 residues.

The chain links TRBV6-6 to TRBJ1-5; 10 bases match TRBD1. Germline CDR1 MNHNY, CDR2 SVGAGI (reference sequence). The CDR3 runs 16 residues. Unmatched junction bases numbered 4, after V lost 4 bases and J lost 1 base. CDR3 coding DNA: TGTGCCAGCAGTTTTAAGGGACAGGGGAGCAATCAGCCCCAGCATTTT. Translation: CASSFKGQGSNQPQHF.